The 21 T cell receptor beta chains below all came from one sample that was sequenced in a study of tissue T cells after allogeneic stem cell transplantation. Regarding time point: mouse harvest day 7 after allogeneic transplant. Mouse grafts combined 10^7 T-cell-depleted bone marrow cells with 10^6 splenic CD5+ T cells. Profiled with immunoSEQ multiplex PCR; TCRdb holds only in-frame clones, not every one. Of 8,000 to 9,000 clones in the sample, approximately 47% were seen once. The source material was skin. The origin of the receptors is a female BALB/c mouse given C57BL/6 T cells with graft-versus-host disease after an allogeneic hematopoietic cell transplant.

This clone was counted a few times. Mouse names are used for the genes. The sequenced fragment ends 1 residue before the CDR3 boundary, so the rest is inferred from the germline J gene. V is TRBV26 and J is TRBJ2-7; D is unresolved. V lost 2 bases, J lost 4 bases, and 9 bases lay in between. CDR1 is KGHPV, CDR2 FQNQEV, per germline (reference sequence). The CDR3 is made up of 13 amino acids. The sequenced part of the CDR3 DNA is TGTGCCAGCAGTCTGGAGACATTATATGAACAGTAC. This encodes CASSLETLYEQY. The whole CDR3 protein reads CASSLETLYEQYF.

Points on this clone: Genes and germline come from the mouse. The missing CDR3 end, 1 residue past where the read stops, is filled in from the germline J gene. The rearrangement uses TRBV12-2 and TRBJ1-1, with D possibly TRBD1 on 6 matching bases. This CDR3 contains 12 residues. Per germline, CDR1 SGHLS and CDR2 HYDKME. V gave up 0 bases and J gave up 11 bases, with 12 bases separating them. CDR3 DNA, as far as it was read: TGTGCCAGCTCTCTCGAGGGGGGTGAGGTCTTC. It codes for CASSLEGGEVF. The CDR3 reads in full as CASSLEGGEVFF.

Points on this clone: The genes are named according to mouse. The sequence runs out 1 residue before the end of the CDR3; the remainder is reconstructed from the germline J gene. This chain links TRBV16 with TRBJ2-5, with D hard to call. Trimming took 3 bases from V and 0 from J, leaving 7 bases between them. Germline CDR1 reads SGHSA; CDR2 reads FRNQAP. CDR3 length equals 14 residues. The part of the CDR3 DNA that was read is TGTGCAAGCAGCTTTCTAATTAACCAAGACACCCAGTAC. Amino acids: CASSFLINQDTQY. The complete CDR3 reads CASSFLINQDTQYF.

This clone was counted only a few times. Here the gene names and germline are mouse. The CDR3 bases that were read are TGTGCTAGCAGTTTAACCGGGACAGCCAACGAAAGATTATTT. Translation: CASSLTGTANERLF. The CDR3 in its entirety is CASSLTGTANERLFF. The chain employs TRBV29 and TRBJ1-4; TRBD1 agrees at 7 bases. Coverage ceases 1 residue before the CDR3 finishes, and the germline J gene fills in the end. This CDR3 is built from 15 residues. Germline values: CDR1 MSHET, CDR2 SYDVDS. The trim removed 2 bases at V and 3 bases at J, leaving 3 bases unmatched. Filled out from reference TRBV29 and TRBJ1-4, the complete variable domain reads DMKVTQMPRYLIKRMGENVLLECGQDMSHETMYWYRQDPGLGLQLIYISYDVDSNSEGDIPKGYRVSRKKREHFSLILDSAKTNQTSVYFCASSLTGTANERLFFGHGTKLSVL.

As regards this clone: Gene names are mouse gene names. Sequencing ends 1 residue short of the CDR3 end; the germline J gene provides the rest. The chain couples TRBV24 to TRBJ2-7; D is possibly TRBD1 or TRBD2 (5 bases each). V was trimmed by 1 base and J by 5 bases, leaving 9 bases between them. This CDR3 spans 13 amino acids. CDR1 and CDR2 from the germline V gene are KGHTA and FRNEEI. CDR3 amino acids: CASSLCRGDEQYF. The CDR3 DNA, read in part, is TGTGCCAGCAGTCTGTGTAGGGGCGATGAACAGTAC.

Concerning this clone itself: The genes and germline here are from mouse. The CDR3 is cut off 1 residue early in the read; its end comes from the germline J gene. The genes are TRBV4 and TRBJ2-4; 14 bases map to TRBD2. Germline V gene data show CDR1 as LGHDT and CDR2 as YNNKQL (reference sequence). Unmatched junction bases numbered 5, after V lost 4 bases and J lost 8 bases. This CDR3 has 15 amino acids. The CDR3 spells CASSSGLGGRVTLYF. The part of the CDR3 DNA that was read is TGTGCCAGCAGCTCGGGACTGGGGGGGCGCGTCACCTTGTAC.

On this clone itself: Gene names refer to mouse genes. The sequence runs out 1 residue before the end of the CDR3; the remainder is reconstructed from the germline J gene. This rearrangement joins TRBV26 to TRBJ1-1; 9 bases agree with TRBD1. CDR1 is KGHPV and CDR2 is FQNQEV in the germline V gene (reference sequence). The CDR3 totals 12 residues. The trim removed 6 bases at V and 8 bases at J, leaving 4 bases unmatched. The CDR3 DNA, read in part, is TGTGCCAGCAGCCGGACAGGGGACGAAGTCTTC. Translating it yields CASSRTGDEVF. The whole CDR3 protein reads CASSRTGDEVFF.

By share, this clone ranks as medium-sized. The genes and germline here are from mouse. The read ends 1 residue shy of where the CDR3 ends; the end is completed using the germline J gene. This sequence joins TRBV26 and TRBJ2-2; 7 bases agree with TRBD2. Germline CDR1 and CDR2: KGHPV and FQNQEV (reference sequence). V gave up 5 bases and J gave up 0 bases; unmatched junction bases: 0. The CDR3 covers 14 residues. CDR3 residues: CASSGGANTGQLYF. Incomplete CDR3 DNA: TGTGCCAGCAGTGGGGGGGCAAACACCGGGCAGCTCTAC. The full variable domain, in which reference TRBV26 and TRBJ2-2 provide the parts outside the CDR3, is NSKVIQTPRYLVKGQGQKAKMRCIPEKGHPVVFWYQQNKNNEFKFLINFQNQEVLQQIDMTEKRFSAECPSNSPCSLEIQSSEAGDSALYLCASSGGANTGQLYFGEGSKLTVL.

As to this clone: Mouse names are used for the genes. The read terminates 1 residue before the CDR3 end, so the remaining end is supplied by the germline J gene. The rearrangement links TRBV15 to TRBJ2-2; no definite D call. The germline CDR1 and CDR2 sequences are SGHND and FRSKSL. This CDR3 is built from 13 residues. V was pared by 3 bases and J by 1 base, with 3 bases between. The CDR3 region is CASSFRNTGQLYF. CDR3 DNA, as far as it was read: TGTGCCAGCAGTTTCAGAAACACCGGGCAGCTCTAC.

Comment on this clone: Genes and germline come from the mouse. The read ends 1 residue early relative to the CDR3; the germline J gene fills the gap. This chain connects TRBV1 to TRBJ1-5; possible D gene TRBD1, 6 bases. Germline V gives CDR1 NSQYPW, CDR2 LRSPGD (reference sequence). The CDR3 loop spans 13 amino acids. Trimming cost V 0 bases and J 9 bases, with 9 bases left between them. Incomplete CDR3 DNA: TGCACCTGCAGTGCAGAACAGGGTCGGGCTCCGCTT. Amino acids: CTCSAEQGRAPL. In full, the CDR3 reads CTCSAEQGRAPLF.

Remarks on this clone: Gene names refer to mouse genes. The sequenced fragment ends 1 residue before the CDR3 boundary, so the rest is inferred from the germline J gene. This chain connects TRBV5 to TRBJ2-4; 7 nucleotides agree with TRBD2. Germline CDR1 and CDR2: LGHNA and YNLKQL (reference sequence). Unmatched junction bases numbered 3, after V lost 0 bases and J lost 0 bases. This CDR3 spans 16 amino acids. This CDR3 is CASSQDWGVSQNTLYF. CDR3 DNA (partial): TGTGCCAGCAGCCAAGATTGGGGGGTTAGTCAAAACACCTTGTAC.

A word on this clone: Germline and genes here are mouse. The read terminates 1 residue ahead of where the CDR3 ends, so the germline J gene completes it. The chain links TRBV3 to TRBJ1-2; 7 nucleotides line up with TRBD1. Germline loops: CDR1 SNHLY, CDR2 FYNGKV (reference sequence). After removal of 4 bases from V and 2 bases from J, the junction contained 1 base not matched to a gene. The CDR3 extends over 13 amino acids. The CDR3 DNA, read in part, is TGTGCCAGCAGCTCGACAGGGAACTCCGACTACACC. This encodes CASSSTGNSDYT. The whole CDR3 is CASSSTGNSDYTF.

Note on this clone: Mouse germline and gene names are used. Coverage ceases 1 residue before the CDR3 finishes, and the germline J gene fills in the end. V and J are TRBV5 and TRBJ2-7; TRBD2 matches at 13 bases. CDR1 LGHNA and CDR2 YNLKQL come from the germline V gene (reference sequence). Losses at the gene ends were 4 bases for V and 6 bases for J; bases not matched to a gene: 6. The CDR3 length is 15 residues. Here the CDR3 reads CASSPRDWGGFEQYF. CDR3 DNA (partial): TGTGCCAGCAGCCCCCGGGACTGGGGGGGATTTGAACAGTAC.

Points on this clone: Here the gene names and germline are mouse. CDR3 protein: CASNRYEQYF. The sequenced part of the CDR3 DNA is TGTGCCAGCAACAGGTATGAACAGTAC. The V and J genes are TRBV26 and TRBJ2-7, with TRBD1 as a possible D gene (5 bases). The read terminates 1 residue ahead of where the CDR3 ends, so the germline J gene completes it. CDR1 KGHPV and CDR2 FQNQEV come from the germline V gene (reference sequence). V was shortened by 7 bases and J by 4 bases, with 5 bases between the two germline ends. This CDR3 is 10 amino acids long.

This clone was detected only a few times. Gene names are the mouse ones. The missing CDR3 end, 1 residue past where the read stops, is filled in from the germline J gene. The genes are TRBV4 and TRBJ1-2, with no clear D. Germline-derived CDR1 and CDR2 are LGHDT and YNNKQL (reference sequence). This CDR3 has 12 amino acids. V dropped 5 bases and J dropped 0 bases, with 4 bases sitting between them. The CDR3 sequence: CASSRANSDYTF. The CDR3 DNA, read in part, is TGTGCCAGCAGCCGTGCAAACTCCGACTACACC.

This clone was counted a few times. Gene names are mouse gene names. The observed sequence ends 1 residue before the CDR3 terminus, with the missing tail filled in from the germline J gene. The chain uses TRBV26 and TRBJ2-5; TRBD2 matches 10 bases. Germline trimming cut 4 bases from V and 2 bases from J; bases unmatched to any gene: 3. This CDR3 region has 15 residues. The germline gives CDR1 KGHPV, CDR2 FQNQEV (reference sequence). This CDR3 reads CASSPHWGGQDTQYF. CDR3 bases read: TGTGCCAGCAGTCCCCACTGGGGGGGCCAAGACACCCAGTAC.

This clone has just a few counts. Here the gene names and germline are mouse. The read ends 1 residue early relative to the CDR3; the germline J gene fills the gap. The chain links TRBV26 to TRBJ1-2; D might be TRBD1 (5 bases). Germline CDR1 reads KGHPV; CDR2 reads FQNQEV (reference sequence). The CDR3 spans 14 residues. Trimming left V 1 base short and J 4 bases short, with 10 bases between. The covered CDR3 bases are TGTGCCAGCAGTCTGTGGGGGAGAGGCTCCGACTACACC. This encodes CASSLWGRGSDYT. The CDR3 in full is CASSLWGRGSDYTF.

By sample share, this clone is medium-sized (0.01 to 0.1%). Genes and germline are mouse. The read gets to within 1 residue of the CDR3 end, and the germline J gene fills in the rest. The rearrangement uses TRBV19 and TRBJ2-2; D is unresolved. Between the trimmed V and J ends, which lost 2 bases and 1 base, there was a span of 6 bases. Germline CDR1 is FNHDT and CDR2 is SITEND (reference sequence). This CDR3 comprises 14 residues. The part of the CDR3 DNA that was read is TGTGCCAGCAGTATGGGCCAAAACACCGGGCAGCTCTAC. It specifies CASSMGQNTGQLY. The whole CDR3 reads CASSMGQNTGQLYF.

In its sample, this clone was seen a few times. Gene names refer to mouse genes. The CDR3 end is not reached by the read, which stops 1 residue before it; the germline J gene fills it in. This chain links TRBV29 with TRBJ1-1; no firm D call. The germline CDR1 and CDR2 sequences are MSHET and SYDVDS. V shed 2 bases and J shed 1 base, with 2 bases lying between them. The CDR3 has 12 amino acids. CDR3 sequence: CASSLGNTEVFF. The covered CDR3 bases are TGTGCTAGCAGTTTAGGGAACACAGAAGTCTTC.

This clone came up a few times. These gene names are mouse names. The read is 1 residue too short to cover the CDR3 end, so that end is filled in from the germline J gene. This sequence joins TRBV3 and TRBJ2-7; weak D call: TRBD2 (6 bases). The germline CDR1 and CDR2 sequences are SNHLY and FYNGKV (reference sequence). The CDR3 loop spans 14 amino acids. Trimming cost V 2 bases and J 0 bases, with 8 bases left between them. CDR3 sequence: CASSLPGVSYEQYF. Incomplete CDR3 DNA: TGTGCCAGCAGCTTACCTGGGGTCTCCTATGAACAGTAC. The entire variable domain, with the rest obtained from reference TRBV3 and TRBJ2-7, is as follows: GPKVLQIPSHQIIDMGQMVTLNCDPVSNHLYFYWYKQILGQQMEFLVNFYNGKVMEKSKLFKDQFSVERPDGSYFTLKIQPTALEDSAVYFCASSLPGVSYEQYFGPGTRLTVL.

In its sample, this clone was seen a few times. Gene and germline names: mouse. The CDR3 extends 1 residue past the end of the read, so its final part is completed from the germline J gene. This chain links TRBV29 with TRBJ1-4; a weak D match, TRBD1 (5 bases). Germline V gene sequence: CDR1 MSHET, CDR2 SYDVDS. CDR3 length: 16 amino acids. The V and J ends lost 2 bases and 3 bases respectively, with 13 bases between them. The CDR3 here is CASSLPGRETNERLFF. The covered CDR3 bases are TGTGCTAGCAGTTTACCAGGGAGGGAAACCAACGAAAGATTATTT.